This T cell receptor beta chain was documented in a study of blood T cell repertoires in COVID-19 (TCRdb year 2020). At the level of the whole study: The collaborator samples originated in the United States, Italy and Spain and spanned the acute and convalescent phases of COVID-19. The prospective study material was composed of cDNA or gDNA derived from T cells, B-cell-depleted T cells, or PBMCs. Deeply sampled blood TCRbeta repertoires from subjects exposed to, actively infected with, or recovered from COVID-19 were included in the dataset. The repertoires were made available in a free public database intended to serve as a resource for research on the immune response to SARS-CoV-2. The samples were drawn from the first 160 participants of the ongoing ImmuneRACE study and from roughly 1,300 subjects provided by 6 global collaborators. Sample metadata almost always included a de-identified subject ID, COVID-19 status, age in years and sex. HLA class I and class II types, where available, came from metadata supplied by the sample provider rather than from assay-based typing.

The immunoSEQ Assay, a bias-controlled multiplex PCR, was used to amplify TCRbeta CDR3 regions from genomic DNA. On the study's bioinformatics: The number of nucleated cells in each sample was estimated by amplification of reference gene primers within the assay. To quantify the absolute abundance of each unique TCRbeta CDR3 rearrangement, sequence reads were collapsed and filtered. For each sample, productive Simpson clonality was calculated by taking the square root of Simpson's diversity index across productive rearrangements. TCRdb limited this immuneACCESS table to in-frame rearrangements with V and J called. A share of clones is missing; checked studies link under half to unresolved V genes, and the rest is unexplained. V, J and clone size are taken as reported in that table, and D and trimming were inferred from the DNA itself. A total of tens of thousands of clones appear in this sample, more than 65% of them only once. The ten biggest clones cover about 5% of the sample.

Collaborating institutions collected whole blood in K2EDTA tubes following their own protocols. For TCRbeta analysis, collaborators shipped samples as frozen whole blood, isolated PBMCs, or DNA extracted from either of those sample types. This clone occurred a few times. Its antigen has not been determined. Per-base quality was not reported, and no clone a single base away is much larger than it. Points the paper makes about the study in general: The quantity of clinical and demographic metadata differed by source and by participant and was supplied without curation.

CDR1 and CDR2 are read off the germline V gene as MNHEY and SVGAGI. CDR3 length: 13 amino acids, cysteine to phenylalanine. Only the CDR3 part of the read is kept: 39 bases, read in frame from the first base. The TCR was taken from a woman aged 55 to 70 with acute or convalescent COVID-19. The sequenced sample was peripheral blood. This chain is built from TRBV6-5 and TRBJ1-2, and TRBD1 may be the D gene, going by 5 matching bases. In nucleotides, the sequence is TGTGCTAGCGCGTCGGGGGAGGTCTATGGCTACACCTTC. Translated, this gives CASASGEVYGYTF.